The 14 T cell receptor beta chains presented below share a single source sample, sequenced in a study of T cell changes during pregnancy in multiple sclerosis (dated 2019 in TCRdb). Libraries came from the immunoSEQ multiplex PCR assay. In TCRdb, the immuneACCESS table is reduced to in-frame sequences with V and J assigned. These tables do not hold every clone; where another copy was compared, an unresolved V gene accounts for under half, and the others remain unexplained. The sample table lists tens of thousands of clones, 85% to 90% of them with a count of one. Clones ranked in the top ten supply 9.5% of the sample. The sequencing used peripheral blood, collected after pregnancy. These receptors came from a female donor in good health, enrolled as a control in a pregnancy study.

V gene TRBV9 combines with J gene TRBJ2-5; no firm D call. From germline, CDR1 is SGDLS and CDR2 YYNGEE. The V gene lost 0 bases and the J gene lost 0 bases, with 6 bases spanning the gap. The CDR3 loop spans 14 amino acids. The CDR3 protein is CASSVGYHQETQYF. The CDR3 bases are TGTGCCAGCAGCGTAGGCTACCACCAAGAGACCCAGTACTTC.

The chain joins TRBV7-2 to TRBJ2-5; D perhaps matches TRBD2 (7 bases). Germline V gene data show CDR1 as SGHTA and CDR2 as FQGNSA. The CDR3 length is 16 residues. Trimming removed 0 bases at V and 5 bases at J, with 16 bases between. For the CDR3, the DNA is TGTGCCAGCAGCTTAGCGGGGGGGGCCGGTGTGGAGACCCAGTACTTC. This translates into CASSLAGGAGVETQYF.

The chain links TRBV7-9 to TRBJ2-7, with 11 bases lining up with TRBD1. Germline trimming cut 1 base from V and 6 bases from J; bases unmatched to any gene: 2. The CDR3 is 14 amino acids. CDR1 is SEHNR, CDR2 FQNEAQ, per germline (reference sequence). CDR3 loop: CASSLGTGGIEQYF. For the CDR3, the DNA is TGTGCCAGCAGCTTAGGGACAGGGGGCATCGAGCAGTACTTC.

The chain couples TRBV2 to TRBJ1-5; possibly TRBD1 for D (5 bases). The CDR3 is 13 residues long. Germline V lookup: CDR1 SNHLY, CDR2 FYNNEI. V dropped 4 bases and J dropped 11 bases, with 15 bases sitting between them. In nucleotides, the CDR3 is TGTGCCAGCAGTGGGACACCTGGTTCGTCCCAGCATTTT. This translates into CASSGTPGSSQHF.

V and J are TRBV30 and TRBJ1-6, with 8 bases matching TRBD1. J lost 10 bases, V lost 3 bases, and 2 bases had no gene match. The germline V gene has CDR1 GTSNPN and CDR2 SVGIG (reference sequence). The length of the CDR3 is 12 residues. Here the CDR3 reads CAWRGQGSPLHF. The CDR3, as DNA: TGTGCCTGGAGAGGACAGGGATCACCCCTCCACTTT.

The gene calls are TRBV4-2 and TRBJ1-1, with D perhaps TRBD1 (5 bases). Trimming cost V 3 bases and J 5 bases, with 16 bases left between them. Germline CDR1 and CDR2: LGHNA and YNFKEQ. The CDR3 sequence is 15 residues long. The CDR3 DNA follows: TGTGCCAGCAGCCAGGATATAGGGGAATCAACTGAAGCTTTCTTT. This codes for CASSQDIGESTEAFF.

The gene calls are TRBV29-1 and TRBJ1-1, with 7 bases identical to TRBD1. The V gene's germline CDR1 is SQVTM and CDR2 ANQGSEA. The V gene end was trimmed by 7 bases and the J gene end by 0 bases; junction bases not matched to a gene: 8. CDR3 size: 14 residues. The CDR3 protein is CSGDTTGMNTEAFF. The DNA of the CDR3 is TGCAGCGGGGATACGACAGGGATGAACACTGAAGCTTTCTTT.

The rearrangement joins TRBV11-3 to TRBJ1-1; no clear D. Germline CDR1 SGHNT, CDR2 YENEEA. CDR3 size: 13 residues. Trimming removed 3 bases from V and 10 bases from J, with 15 bases in between. Here the CDR3 reads CASSLNFVNGAFF. CDR3 in DNA: TGTGCCAGCAGCTTGAATTTCGTAAACGGAGCTTTCTTT.

This clone was picked up one time. The CDR3 DNA follows: TGTGCCAGCAGTCCAGGGGGGCCGATGATAGAAGCTTTCTTT. This gives the protein CASSPGGPMIEAFF. The chain links TRBV6-5 to TRBJ1-1, with 7 bases that match TRBD1. This CDR3 has 14 amino acids. With 5 bases clipped from V and 8 bases from J, the junction kept 11 bases outside the gene matches. Germline loops: CDR1 MNHEY, CDR2 SVGAGI.

The rearrangement joins TRBV5-1 to TRBJ1-6; 9 bases line up with TRBD1. There are 15 residues in the CDR3. Germline V gives CDR1 SGHRS, CDR2 YFSETQ. Trimming removed 5 bases from V and 7 bases from J; junction bases left unmatched: 7. CDR3 in DNA: TGCGCCAGCAGAGCGCCGGGACAGGGCAATTCACCCCTCCACTTT. This codes for CASRAPGQGNSPLHF.

The CDR3 sequence: CATSRSLAGGPDTQYF. The CDR3 DNA follows: TGTGCCACCAGCAGATCACTAGCGGGGGGGCCAGATACGCAGTATTTT. The chain recombines TRBV15 with TRBJ2-3; 13 bases line up with TRBD2. Germline V gene data show CDR1 as LNHNV and CDR2 as YYDKDF (reference sequence). The CDR3 runs to 16 residues. V shed 2 bases and J 4 bases; nucleotides not matched to a gene: 3.

J is TRBJ2-7 and V is TRBV27, with TRBD2 matching over 7 bases. V gave up 5 bases and J gave up 2 bases; unmatched junction bases: 9. CDR1 MNHEY and CDR2 SMNVEV come from the germline V gene (reference sequence). This CDR3 has 15 residues. CDR3 sequence: CASSTLAAITYEQYF. The DNA of the CDR3 is TGTGCCAGCAGTACTCTAGCGGCGATTACCTACGAGCAGTACTTC.

The chain links TRBV7-9 to TRBJ1-1, with D possibly TRBD1 on 5 matching bases. The CDR3 contains 17 residues. Trimming left V 0 bases short and J 3 bases short, with 17 bases between. Germline V gives CDR1 SEHNR, CDR2 FQNEAQ (reference sequence). The CDR3 loop reads CASSLATLRDGDTEAFF. The DNA for the CDR3 is TGTGCCAGCAGCTTAGCAACCCTCAGGGATGGAGACACTGAAGCTTTCTTT.

As to this clone: Because the CDR3's place on the DNA is in doubt, the DNA is left out and the CDR3 is given as listed by TCRdb. The chain carries TRBV28 and TRBJ2-5; the table's TRBD2 call for D was not verified on the DNA. The germline V gene encodes CDR1 MDHEN and CDR2 SYDVKM. The CDR3 length equals 11 residues, ends included. CDR3 residues: CASSTSTTQYF.